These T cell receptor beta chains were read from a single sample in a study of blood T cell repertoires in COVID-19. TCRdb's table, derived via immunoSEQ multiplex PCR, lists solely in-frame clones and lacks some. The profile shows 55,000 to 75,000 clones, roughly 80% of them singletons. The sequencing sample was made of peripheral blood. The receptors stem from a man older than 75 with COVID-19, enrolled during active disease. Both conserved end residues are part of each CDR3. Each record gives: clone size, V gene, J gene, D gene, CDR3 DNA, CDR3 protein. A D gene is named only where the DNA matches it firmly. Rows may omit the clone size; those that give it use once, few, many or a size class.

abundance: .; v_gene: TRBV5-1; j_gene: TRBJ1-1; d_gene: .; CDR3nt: TGCGCCAGCAGCTTGTCGTCTGGGGCCAACACTGAAGCTTTCTTT; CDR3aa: CASSLSSGANTEAFF
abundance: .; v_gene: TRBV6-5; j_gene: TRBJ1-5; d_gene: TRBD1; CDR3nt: TGTGCCAGCAGTTACTCGAGTCAACAGGGGACGCCCCAGCATTTT; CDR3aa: CASSYSSQQGTPQHF
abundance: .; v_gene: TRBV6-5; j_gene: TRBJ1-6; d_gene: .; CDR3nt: TGTGCCAGCAGGGGGCCGGGCGGAGCCAATTCACCCCTCCACTTT; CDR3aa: CASRGPGGANSPLHF
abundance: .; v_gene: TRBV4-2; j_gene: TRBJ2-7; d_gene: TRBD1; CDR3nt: TGTGCCAGCCGCGGGTCGGGACAGGGGGCCTACGAGCAGTACTTC; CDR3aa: CASRGSGQGAYEQYF
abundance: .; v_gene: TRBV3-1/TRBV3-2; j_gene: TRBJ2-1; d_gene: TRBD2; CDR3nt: TGTGCCAGCAGCCAGGGAAGCGGGGGGGCGTTTGAGCAGTTCTTC; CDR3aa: CASSQGSGGAFEQFF
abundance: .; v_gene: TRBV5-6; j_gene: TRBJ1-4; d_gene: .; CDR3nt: TGTGCCAGCAGCTTGCTCGGGAACAAGAATGAAAAACTGTTTTTT; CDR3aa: CASSLLGNKNEKLFF
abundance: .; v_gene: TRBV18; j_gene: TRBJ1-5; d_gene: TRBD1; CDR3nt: TGTGCCAGCTCACCCGGGACAGGGGGCGAGAACCAGCCCCAGCATTTT; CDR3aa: CASSPGTGGENQPQHF
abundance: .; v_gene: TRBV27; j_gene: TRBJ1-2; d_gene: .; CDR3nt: TGTGCCAGCAGTCCTCGCGGGTCTGGGGGGGCTAGTGGCTACACCTTC; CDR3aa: CASSPRGSGGASGYTF
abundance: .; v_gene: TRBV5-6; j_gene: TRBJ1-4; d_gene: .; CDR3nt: TGTGCCAGCAGCGCCCGCATCGGTGAAAAACTGTTTTTT; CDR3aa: CASSARIGEKLFF
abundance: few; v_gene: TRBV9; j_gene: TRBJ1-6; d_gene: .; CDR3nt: TGTGCCAGCAGCGCGGGCCAGTCCATGAGGGAATCACCCCTCCACTTT; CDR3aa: CASSAGQSMRESPLHF